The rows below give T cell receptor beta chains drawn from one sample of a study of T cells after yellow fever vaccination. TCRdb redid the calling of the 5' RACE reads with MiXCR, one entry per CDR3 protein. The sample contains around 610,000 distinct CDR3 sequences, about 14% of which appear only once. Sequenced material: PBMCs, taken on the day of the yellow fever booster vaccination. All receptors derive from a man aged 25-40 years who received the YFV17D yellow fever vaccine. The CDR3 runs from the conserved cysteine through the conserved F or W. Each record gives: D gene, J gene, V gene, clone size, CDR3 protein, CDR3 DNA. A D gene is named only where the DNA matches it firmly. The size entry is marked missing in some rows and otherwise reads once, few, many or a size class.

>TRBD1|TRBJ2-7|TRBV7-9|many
CASSSGPGQGKSYEQYF
TGTGCCAGCAGCTCCGGGCCCGGACAGGGGAAATCCTACGAGCAGTACTTC
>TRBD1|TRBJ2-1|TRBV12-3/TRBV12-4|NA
CAAGDRDRGLNERFF
TGTGCCGCGGGGGACCGGGACAGGGGGCTTAATGAGCGGTTCTTC
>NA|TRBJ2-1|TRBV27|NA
CASSLVGTLPYNEQFF
TGTGCCAGCAGTTTAGTCGGGACACTCCCTTACAATGAGCAGTTCTTC
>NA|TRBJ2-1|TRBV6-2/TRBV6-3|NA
CASTGTYSYNEQFF
TGTGCCAGCACCGGGACTTACTCCTACAATGAGCAGTTCTTC
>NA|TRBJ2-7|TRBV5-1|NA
CASSLSPDTSYEQYF
TGCGCCAGCAGCTTGTCTCCGGATACGTCCTACGAGCAGTACTTC
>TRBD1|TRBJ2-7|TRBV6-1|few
CASSPRQGTGSYEQYF
TGTGCCAGCAGTCCGCGACAGGGTACGGGGTCCTACGAGCAGTACTTC
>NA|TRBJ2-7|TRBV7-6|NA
CASSSGLPLAQDEQYF
TGTGCCAGCAGCTCCGGGCTTCCCTTAGCCCAGGACGAGCAGTACTTC
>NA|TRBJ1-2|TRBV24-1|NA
CATSDSDSNYGYTF
TGTGCCACCAGTGACTCAGACTCCAACTATGGCTACACCTTC
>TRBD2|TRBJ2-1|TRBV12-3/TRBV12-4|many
CASTLSSGMAVEQFF
TGTGCCAGCACCCTGTCTAGCGGGATGGCGGTTGAGCAGTTCTTC
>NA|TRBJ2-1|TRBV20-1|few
CSARRGFWANEQFF
TGCAGTGCTCGCAGGGGATTCTGGGCTAATGAGCAGTTCTTC
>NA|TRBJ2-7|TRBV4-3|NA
CASSQELSEAYEQYF
TGCGCCAGCAGCCAAGAGTTGTCAGAAGCCTACGAGCAGTACTTC
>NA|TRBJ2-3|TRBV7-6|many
CASSFSPSTDTQYF
TGTGCCAGCAGCTTTTCGCCAAGCACAGATACGCAGTATTTT
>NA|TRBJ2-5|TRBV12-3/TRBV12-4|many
CASRAWGQETQYF
TGTGCCAGCCGGGCTTGGGGCCAAGAGACCCAGTACTTC
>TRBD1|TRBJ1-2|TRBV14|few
CASSQGQGPLLNGYTF
TGTGCCAGCAGCCAAGGACAGGGGCCTCTCCTGAATGGCTACACCTTC
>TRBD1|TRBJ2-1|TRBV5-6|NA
CASSPDRVGEQFF
TGTGCCAGCAGCCCGGACAGGGTGGGTGAGCAGTTCTTC
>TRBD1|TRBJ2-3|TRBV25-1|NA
CASSYLTGAADTQYF
TGTGCCAGCAGCTACTTGACAGGGGCAGCAGATACGCAGTATTTT
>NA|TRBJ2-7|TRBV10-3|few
CATERDSSYEQYF
TGTGCCACTGAGCGGGACAGCTCCTACGAGCAGTACTTC
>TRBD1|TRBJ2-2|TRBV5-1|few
CASSWTGGSDWELFF
TGCGCCAGCAGCTGGACAGGGGGCAGTGATTGGGAGCTGTTTTTT
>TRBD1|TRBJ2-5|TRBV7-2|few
CASSLGTGKGETQYF
TGTGCCAGCAGCTTAGGGACAGGGAAAGGAGAGACCCAGTACTTC
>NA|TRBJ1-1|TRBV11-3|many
CASSNGVGTEAFF
TGTGCCAGCAGCAACGGGGTAGGGACTGAAGCTTTCTTT
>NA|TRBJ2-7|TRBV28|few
CASSLLSGASPPYEQYF
TGTGCCAGCAGTTTATTGAGTGGGGCTAGCCCCCCCTACGAGCAGTACTTC
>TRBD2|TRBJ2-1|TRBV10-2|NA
CASSARTSGYNEQFF
TGCGCCAGCAGTGCTAGGACTAGCGGCTACAATGAGCAGTTCTTC
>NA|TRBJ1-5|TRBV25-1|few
CASSRDESYQPQHF
TGTGCCAGCAGCCGGGACGAAAGCTATCAGCCCCAGCATTTT
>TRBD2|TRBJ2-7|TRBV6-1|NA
CASIGSGSYEQYF
TGTGCCAGCATAGGTAGCGGGAGCTACGAGCAGTACTTC
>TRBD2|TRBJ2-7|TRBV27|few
CASSSLRLAGSDYEQYF
TGTGCCAGCAGTTCCCTAAGGCTAGCGGGGTCAGACTACGAGCAGTACTTC
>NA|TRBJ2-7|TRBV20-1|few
CSAPRIRRPYEQYF
TGCAGTGCCCCGAGAATCCGGAGGCCCTACGAGCAGTACTTC
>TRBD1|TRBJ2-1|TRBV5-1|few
CASSLWTGNDNEQFF
TGCGCCAGCAGCTTGTGGACAGGGAACGACAATGAGCAGTTCTTC
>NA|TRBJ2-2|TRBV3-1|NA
CASSQVGYTGELFF
TGTGCCAGCAGCCAAGTGGGGTACACCGGGGAGCTGTTTTTT
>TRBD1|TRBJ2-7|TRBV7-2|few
CASSSTISQGFGYEQYF
TGTGCCAGCAGCTCGACGATATCACAGGGGTTTGGTTACGAGCAGTACTTC
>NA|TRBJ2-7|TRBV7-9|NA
CASSHPGEVSYEQYF
TGTGCCAGCAGCCACCCAGGGGAGGTATCCTACGAGCAGTACTTC
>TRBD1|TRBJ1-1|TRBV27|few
CASIKGAGGRSAFF
TGTGCCAGCATCAAGGGGGCGGGGGGAAGAAGCGCTTTCTTT
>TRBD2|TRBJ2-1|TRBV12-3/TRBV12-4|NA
CASSTLAGGPRNNEQFF
TGTGCCAGCAGCACACTAGCGGGAGGGCCCAGGAACAATGAGCAGTTCTTC
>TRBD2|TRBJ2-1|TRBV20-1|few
CSAYLTGGPGEQFF
TGCAGTGCTTACTTGACGGGAGGGCCAGGGGAGCAGTTCTTC
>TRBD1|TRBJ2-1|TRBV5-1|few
CASSLVGQGFNEQFF
TGCGCCAGCAGCTTGGTTGGACAGGGGTTCAATGAGCAGTTCTTC
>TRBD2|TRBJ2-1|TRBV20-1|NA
CSARKRGLGGTSGRVSYNEQFF
TGCAGTGCTAGGAAAAGGGGTTTAGGTGGGACTAGCGGGAGGGTGTCCTACAATGAGCAGTTCTTC
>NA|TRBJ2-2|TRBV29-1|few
CSERTGKGELFF
TGCAGCGAACGGACTGGGAAGGGGGAGCTGTTTTTT
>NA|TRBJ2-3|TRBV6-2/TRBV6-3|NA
CASSNHGIGTDTQYF
TGTGCCAGCAGTAACCACGGGATTGGCACAGATACGCAGTATTTT
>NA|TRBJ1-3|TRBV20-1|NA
CSAKWGLPKKSGNTIYF
TGCAGTGCCAAATGGGGGCTTCCCAAAAAATCTGGAAACACCATATATTTT
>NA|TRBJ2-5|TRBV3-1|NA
CASERSPKETQYF
TGTGCCAGCGAAAGGAGTCCAAAAGAGACCCAGTACTTC
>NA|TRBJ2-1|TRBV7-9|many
CASSLGQGLSSYNEQFF
TGTGCCAGCAGCTTAGGCCAGGGGCTAAGCTCCTACAATGAGCAGTTCTTC
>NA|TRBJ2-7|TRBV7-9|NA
CASSSSRKTLNYEQYF
TGTGCCAGCAGCTCCAGCAGGAAAACTCTCAACTACGAGCAGTACTTC
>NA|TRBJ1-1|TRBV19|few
CACARGRSNTEAFF
TGTGCCTGCGCGAGGGGCAGGTCGAACACTGAAGCTTTCTTT
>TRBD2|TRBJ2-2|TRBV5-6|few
CASSLAGLATNTGELFF
TGTGCCAGCAGCTTGGCCGGACTAGCGACGAACACCGGGGAGCTGTTTTTT
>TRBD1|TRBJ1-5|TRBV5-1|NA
CASSGDREGQPQHF
TGCGCCAGCAGCGGGGACAGGGAGGGACAGCCCCAGCATTTT
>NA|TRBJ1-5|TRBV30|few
CAWSAGIGDQPQHF
TGTGCCTGGAGTGCAGGGATAGGCGATCAGCCCCAGCATTTT